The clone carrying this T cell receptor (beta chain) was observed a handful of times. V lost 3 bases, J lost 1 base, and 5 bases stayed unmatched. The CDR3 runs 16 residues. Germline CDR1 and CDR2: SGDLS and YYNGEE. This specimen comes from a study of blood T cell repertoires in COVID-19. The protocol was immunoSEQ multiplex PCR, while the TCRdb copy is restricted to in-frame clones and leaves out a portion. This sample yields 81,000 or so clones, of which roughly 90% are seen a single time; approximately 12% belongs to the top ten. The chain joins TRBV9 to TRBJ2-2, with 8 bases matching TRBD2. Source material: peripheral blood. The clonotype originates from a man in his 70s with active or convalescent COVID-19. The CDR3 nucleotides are TGTGCCAGCAGCGAGCGACTAGCGATGAACACCGGGGAGCTGTTTTTT. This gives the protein CASSERLAMNTGELFF.